A single T cell receptor beta chain is shown here with its context. The entry originates in a study of circulating and synovial CD4+ cells in juvenile arthritis. Germline loops: CDR1 LNHDA, CDR2 SQIVND (reference sequence). V lost 6 bases and J lost 8; bases outside the gene matches: 7. This CDR3 is 14 amino acids long. The method was immunoSEQ multiplex PCR; TCRdb's version includes in-frame clones alone and lacks a portion of them. This sample has under 35,000 clones, with around 95% found just once. This chain joins TRBV19 and TRBJ2-1, with TRBD1 identical over 10 bases. The receptor was derived from a human donor with juvenile idiopathic arthritis. The sample taken for sequencing was CD4+ T cells from blood. The CDR3 DNA reads as TGTGCCAGTAGCACCGGGACAGGGGTAGATGAGCAGTTCTTC. This translates into CASSTGTGVDEQFF.